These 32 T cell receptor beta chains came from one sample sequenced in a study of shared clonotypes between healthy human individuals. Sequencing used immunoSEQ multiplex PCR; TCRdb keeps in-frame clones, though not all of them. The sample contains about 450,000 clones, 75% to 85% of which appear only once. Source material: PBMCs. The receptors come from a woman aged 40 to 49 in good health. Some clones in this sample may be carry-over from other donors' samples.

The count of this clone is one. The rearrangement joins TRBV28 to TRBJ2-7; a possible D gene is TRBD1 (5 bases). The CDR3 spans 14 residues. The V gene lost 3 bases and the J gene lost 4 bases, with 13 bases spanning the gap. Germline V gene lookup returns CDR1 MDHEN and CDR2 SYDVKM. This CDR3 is CASSFRQGRYEQYF. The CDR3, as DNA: TGTGCCAGCAGTTTTAGGCAGGGTAGGTACGAGCAGTACTTC.

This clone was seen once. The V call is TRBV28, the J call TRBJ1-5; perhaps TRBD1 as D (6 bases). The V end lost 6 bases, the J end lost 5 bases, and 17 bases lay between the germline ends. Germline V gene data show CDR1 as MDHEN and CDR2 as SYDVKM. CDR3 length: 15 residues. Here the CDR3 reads CASSRSRGGHQPQHF. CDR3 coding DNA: TGTGCCAGCAGCCGCTCGAGGGGGGGCCATCAGCCCCAGCATTTT.

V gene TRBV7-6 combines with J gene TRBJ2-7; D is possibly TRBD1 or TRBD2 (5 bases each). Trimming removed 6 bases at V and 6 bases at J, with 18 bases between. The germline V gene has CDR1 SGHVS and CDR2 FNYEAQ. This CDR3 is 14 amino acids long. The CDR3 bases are TGTGCCAGCAGTGATGCCTCCGGGACCCTCGAGCAGTACTTC. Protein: CASSDASGTLEQYF.

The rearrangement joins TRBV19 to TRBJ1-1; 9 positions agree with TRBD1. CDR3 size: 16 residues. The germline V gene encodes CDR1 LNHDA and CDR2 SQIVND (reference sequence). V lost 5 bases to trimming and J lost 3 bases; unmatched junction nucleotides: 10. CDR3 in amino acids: CASSPRTGAQDTEAFF. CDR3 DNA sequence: TGTGCCAGTAGTCCTCGGACAGGGGCCCAGGACACTGAAGCTTTCTTT.

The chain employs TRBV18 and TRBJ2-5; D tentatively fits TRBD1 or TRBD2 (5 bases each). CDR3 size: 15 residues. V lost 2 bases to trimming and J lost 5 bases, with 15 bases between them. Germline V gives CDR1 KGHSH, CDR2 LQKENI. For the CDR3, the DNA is TGTGCCAGCTCACCAAGGGTAGGGACCGGGGAGACCCAGTACTTC. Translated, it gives CASSPRVGTGETQYF. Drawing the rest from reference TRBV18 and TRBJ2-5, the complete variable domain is NAGVMQNPRHLVRRRGQEARLRCSPMKGHSHVYWYRQLPEEGLKFMVYLQKENIIDESGMPKERFSAEFPKEGPSILRIQQVVRGDSAAYFCASSPRVGTGETQYFGPGTRLLVL.

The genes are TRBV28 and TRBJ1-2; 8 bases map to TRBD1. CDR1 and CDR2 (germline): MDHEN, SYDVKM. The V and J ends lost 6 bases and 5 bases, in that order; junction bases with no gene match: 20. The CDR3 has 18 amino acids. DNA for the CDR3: TGTGCCAGCAGCCTCCTTGGCCCTACCAGGACAGGGCCTTATGGCTACACCTTC. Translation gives CASSLLGPTRTGPYGYTF.

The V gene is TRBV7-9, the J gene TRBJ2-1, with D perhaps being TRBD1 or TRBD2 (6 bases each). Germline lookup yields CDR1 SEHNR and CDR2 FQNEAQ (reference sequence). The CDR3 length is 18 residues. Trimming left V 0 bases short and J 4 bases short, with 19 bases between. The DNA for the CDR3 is TGTGCCAGCAGCTTAGCGGAGGGGGGACACCTTCGGTACAATGAGCAGTTCTTC. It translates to CASSLAEGGHLRYNEQFF. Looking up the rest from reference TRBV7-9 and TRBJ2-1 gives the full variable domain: DTGVSQNPRHKITKRGQNVTFRCDPISEHNRLYWYRQTLGQGPEFLTYFQNEAQLEKSRLLSDRFSAERPKGSFSTLEIQRTEQGDSAMYLCASSLAEGGHLRYNEQFFGPGTRLTVL.

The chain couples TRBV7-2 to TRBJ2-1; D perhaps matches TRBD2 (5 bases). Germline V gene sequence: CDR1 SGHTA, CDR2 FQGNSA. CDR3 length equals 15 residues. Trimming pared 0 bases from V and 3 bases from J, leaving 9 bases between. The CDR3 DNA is TGTGCCAGCAGCTTAGCCCTAGCCCTCTACAATGAGCAGTTCTTC. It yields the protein CASSLALALYNEQFF.

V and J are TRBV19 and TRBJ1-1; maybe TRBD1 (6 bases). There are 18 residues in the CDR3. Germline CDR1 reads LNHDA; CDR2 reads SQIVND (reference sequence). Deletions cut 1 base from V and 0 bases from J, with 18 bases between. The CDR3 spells CASSIGAGVKSVNTEAFF. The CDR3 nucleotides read TGTGCCAGTAGTATAGGGGCAGGGGTAAAGAGCGTGAACACTGAAGCTTTCTTT.

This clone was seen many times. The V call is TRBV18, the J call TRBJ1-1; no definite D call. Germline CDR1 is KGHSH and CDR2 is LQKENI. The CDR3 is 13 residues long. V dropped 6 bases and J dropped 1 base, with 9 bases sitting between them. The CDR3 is CASSLDGNTEAFF. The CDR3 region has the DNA TGTGCCAGCTCCCTGGACGGGAACACTGAAGCTTTCTTT.

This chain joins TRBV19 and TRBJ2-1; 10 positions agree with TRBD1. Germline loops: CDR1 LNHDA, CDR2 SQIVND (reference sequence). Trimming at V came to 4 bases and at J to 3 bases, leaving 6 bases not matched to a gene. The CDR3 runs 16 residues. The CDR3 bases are TGTGCCAGTAGTAAACAGGGACAGGGGTTCTACAATGAGCAGTTCTTC. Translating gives CASSKQGQGFYNEQFF. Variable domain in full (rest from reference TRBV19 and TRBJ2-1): DGGITQSPKYLFRKEGQNVTLSCEQNLNHDAMYWYRQDPGQGLRLIYYSQIVNDFQKGDIAEGYSVSREKKESFPLTVTSAQKNPTAFYLCASSKQGQGFYNEQFFGPGTRLTVL.

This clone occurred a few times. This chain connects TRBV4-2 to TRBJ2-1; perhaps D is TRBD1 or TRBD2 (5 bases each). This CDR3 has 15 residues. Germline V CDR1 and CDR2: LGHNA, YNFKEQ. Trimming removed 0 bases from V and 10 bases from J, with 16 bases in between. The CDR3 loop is CASSQEGLGRDEQFF. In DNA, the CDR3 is TGTGCCAGCAGCCAAGAAGGACTCGGTCGGGACGAGCAGTTCTTC.

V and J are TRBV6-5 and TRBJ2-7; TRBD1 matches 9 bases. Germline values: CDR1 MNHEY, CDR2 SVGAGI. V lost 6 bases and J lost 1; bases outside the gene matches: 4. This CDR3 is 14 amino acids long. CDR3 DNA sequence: TGTGCCAGCAGCCCTGACAGGGGGTCCTACGAGCAGTACTTC. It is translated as CASSPDRGSYEQYF.

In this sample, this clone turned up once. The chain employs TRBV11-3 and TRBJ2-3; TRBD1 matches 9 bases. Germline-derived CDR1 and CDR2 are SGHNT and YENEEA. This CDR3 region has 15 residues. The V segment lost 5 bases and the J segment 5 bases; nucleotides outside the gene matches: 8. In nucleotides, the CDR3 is TGTGCCAGCAGCCAGACAGGGGGGACGGGAGATACGCAGTATTTT. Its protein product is CASSQTGGTGDTQYF.

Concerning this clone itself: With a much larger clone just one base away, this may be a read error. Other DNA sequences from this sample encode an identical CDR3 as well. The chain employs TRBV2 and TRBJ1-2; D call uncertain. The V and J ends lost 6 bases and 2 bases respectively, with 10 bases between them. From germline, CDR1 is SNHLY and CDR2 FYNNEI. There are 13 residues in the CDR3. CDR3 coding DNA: TGTGCCAGCAGCGATAACAGCAACTATGGCTACACCTTC. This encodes CASSDNSNYGYTF.

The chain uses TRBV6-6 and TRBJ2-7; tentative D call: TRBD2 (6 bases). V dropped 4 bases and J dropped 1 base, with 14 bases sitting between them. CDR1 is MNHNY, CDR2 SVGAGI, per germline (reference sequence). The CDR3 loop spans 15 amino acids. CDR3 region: CASSSPDGSSYEQYF. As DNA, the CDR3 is TGTGCCAGCAGTTCACCCGACGGGAGTTCCTACGAGCAGTACTTC.

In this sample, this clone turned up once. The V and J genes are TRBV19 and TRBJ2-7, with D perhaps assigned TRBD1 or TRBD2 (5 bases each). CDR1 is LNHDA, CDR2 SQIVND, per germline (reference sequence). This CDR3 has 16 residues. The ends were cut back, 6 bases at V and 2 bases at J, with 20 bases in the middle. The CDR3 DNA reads TGTGCCAGTAGCAGCCTGGGACCCCCGAGGGCCTACGAGCAGTACTTC. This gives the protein CASSSLGPPRAYEQYF.

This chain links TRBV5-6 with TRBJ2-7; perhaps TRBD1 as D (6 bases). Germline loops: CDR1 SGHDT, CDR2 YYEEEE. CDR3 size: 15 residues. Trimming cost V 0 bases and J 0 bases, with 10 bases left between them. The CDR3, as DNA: TGTGCCAGCAGCTTGGGGACAGTAAGCTCCTACGAGCAGTACTTC. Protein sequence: CASSLGTVSSYEQYF.

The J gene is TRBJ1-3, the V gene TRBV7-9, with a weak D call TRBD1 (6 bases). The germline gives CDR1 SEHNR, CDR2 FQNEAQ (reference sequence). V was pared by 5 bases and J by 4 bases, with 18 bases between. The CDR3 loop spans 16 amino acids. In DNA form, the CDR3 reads TGTGCCAGCAGCCCAGGTGGCGGGGGGCGCGGAAACACCATATATTTT. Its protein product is CASSPGGGGRGNTIYF.

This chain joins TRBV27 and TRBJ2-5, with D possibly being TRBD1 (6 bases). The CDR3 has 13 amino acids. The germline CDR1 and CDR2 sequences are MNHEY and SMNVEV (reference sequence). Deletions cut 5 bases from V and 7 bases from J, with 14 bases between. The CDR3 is CASSPAVGGTQYF. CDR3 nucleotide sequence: TGTGCCAGCAGTCCCGCGGTAGGGGGGACCCAGTACTTC.

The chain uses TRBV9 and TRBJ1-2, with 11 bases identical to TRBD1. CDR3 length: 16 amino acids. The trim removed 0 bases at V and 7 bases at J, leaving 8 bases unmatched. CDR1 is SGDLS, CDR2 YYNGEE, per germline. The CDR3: CASSVAGQGARSGYTF. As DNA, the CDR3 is TGTGCCAGCAGCGTAGCCGGACAGGGGGCGCGAAGTGGCTACACCTTC.

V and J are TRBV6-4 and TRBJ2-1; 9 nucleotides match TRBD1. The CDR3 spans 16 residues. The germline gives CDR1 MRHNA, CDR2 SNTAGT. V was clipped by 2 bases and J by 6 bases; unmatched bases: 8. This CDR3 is CASSDHRDRDLNEQFF. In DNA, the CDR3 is TGTGCCAGCAGTGACCACCGGGACAGGGATCTCAATGAGCAGTTCTTC.

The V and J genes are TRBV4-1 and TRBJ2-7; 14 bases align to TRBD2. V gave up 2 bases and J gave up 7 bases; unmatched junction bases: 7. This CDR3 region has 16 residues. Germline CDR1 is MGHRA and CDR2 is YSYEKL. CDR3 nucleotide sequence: TGCGCCAGCAGCCAAACGGGACTAGCGGGAGTTCGAGAGCAGTACTTC. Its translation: CASSQTGLAGVREQYF.

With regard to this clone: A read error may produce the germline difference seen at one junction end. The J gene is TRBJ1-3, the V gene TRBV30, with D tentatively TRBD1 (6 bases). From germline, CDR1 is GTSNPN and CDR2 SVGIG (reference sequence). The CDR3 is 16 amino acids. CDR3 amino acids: CAWSVPGGHSENTIYF. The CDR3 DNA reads TGTGCCTGGAGTGTACCTGGGGGACACTCTGAAAACACCATATATTTT.

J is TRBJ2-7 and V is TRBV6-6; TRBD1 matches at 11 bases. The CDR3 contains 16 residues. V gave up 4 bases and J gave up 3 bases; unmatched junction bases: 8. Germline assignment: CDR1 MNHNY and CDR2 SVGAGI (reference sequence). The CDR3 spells CASSSPRDRGFYEQYF. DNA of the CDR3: TGTGCCAGCAGTTCCCCCCGGGACAGGGGGTTCTACGAGCAGTACTTC.

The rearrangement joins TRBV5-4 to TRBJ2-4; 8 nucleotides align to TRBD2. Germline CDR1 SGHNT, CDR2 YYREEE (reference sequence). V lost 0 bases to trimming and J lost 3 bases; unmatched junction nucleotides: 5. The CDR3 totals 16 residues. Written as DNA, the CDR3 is TGTGCCAGCAGCTTGGCCGGGGGGGTCGGCAAAAACATTCAGTACTTC. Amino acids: CASSLAGGVGKNIQYF.

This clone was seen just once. CDR3 amino acids: CASSPLAGVGGETQYF. CDR3 sequence (DNA): TGTGCCAGCAGCCCCCTAGCGGGAGTTGGTGGAGAGACCCAGTACTTC. The rearrangement links TRBV7-6 to TRBJ2-5; the match to TRBD2 covers 10 bases. Germline CDR1 and CDR2: SGHVS and FNYEAQ. The V gene end was trimmed by 5 bases and the J gene end by 4 bases; junction bases not matched to a gene: 10. The CDR3 consists of 16 residues.

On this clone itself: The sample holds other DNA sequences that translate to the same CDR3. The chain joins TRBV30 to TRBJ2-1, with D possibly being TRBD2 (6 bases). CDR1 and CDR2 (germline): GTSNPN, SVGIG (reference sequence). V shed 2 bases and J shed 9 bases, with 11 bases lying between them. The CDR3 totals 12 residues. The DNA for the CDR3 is TGTGCCTGGAGTCAGACTAGTTTTGAGCAGTTCTTC. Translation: CAWSQTSFEQFF.

CDR3: CASSNSNQPQHF. The DNA for the CDR3 is TGTGCCAGTAGTAACAGCAATCAGCCCCAGCATTTT. The chain is built from TRBV19 and TRBJ1-5; D ambiguous. The CDR3 totals 12 residues. The germline V gene has CDR1 LNHDA and CDR2 SQIVND (reference sequence). Trimming took off 4 bases at V and 1 base at J, with 2 bases between the two ends.

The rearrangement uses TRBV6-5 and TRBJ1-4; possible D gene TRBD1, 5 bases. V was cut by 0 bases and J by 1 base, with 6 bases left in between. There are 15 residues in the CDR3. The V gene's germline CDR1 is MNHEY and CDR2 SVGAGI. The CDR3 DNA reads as TGTGCCAGCAGTTACTCGCAGGGAACTAATGAAAAACTGTTTTTT. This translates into CASSYSQGTNEKLFF.

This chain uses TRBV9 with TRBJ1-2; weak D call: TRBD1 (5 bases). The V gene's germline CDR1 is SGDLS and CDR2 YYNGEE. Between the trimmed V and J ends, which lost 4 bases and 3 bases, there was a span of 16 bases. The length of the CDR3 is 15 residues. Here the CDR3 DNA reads TGTGCCAGCAGCACCAGAGTGGGGGGAGACTATGGCTACACCTTC. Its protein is CASSTRVGGDYGYTF.

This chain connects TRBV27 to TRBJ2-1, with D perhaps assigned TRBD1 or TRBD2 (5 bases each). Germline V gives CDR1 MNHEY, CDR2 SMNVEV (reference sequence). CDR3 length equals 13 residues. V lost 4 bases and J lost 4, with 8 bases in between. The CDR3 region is CASSSGPYNEQFF. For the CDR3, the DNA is TGTGCCAGCAGTTCGGGACCATACAATGAGCAGTTCTTC.